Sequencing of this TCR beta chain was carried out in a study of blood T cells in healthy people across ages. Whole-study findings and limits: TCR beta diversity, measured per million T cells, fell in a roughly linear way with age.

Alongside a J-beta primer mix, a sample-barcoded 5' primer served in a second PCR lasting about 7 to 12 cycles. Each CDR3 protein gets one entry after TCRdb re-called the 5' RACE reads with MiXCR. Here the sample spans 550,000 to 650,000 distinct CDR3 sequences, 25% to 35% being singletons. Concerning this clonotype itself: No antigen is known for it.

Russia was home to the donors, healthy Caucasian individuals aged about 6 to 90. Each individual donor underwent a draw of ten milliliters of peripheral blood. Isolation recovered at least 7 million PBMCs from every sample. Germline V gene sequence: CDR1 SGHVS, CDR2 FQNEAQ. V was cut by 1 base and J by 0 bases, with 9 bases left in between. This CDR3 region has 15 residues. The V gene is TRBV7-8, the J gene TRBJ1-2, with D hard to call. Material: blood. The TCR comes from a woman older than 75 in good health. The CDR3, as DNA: TGTGCCAGCAGCTTAGAGAAGGATTCTAACTATGGCTACACCTTC. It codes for CASSLEKDSNYGYTF.